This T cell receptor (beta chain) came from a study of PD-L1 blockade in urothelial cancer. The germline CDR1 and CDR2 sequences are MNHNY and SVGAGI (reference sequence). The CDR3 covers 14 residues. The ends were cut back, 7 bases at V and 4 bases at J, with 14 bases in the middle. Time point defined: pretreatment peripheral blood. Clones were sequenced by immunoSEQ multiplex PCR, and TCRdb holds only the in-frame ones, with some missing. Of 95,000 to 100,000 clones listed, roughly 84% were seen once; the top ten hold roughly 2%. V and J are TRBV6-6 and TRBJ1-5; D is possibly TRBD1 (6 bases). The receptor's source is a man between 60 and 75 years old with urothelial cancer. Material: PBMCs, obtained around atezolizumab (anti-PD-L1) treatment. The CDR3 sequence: CASTSPGENQPQHF. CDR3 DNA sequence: TGTGCCAGCACCTCTCCAGGGGAGAATCAGCCCCAGCATTTT.